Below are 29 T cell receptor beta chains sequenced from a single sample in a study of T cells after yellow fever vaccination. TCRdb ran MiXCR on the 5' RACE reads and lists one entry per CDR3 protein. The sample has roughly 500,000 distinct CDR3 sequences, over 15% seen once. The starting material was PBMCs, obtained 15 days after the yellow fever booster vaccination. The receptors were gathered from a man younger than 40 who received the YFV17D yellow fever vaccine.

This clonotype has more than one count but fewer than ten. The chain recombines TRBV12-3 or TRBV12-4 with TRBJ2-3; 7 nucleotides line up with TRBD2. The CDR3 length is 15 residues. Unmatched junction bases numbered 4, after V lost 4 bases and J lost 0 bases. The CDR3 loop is CASSWGGTSTDTQYF. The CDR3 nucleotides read TGTGCCAGCAGTTGGGGAGGGACTAGCACAGATACGCAGTATTTT.

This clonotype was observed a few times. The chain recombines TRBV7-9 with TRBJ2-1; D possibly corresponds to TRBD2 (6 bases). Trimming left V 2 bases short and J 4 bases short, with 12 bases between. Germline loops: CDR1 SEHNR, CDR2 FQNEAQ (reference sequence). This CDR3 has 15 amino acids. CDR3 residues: CASSLSGLLYNEQFF. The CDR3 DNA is TGTGCCAGCAGCTTATCGGGACTTCTTTACAATGAGCAGTTCTTC.

The CDR3 region is CSARGGDSQETQYF. CDR3 coding DNA: TGCAGTGCTAGAGGAGGGGACTCGCAAGAGACCCAGTACTTC. This chain connects TRBV20-1 to TRBJ2-5, with D perhaps matching TRBD2 (6 bases). The CDR3 has 14 amino acids. Trimming left V 1 base short and J 2 bases short, with 11 bases between. The germline CDR1 and CDR2 sequences are DFQATT and SNEGSKA (reference sequence).

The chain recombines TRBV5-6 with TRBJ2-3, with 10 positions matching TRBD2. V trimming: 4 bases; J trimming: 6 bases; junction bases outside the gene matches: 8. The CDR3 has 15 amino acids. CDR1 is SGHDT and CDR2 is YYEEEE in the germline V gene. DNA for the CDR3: TGTGCCAGCAGCCCACCACTAGCGGGACCGGATACGCAGTATTTT. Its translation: CASSPPLAGPDTQYF.

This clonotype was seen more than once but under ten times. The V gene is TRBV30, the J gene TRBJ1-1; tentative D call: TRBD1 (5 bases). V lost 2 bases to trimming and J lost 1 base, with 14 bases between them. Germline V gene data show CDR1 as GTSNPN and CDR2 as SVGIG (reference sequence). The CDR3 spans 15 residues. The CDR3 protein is CAWSFWGGKNTEAFF. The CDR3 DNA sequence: TGTGCCTGGAGTTTTTGGGGGGGTAAGAACACTGAAGCTTTCTTT.

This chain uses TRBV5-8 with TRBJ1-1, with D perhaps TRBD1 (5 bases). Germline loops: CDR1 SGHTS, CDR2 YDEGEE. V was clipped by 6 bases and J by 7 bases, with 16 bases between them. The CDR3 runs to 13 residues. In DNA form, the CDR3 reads TGTGCCAGCAACCCGGGACCCCCCAGTGAAGCTTTCTTT. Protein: CASNPGPPSEAFF.

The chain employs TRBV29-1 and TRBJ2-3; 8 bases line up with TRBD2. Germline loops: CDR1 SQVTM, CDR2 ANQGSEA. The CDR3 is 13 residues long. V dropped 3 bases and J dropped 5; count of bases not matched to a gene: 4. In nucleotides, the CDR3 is TGCAGCGTTGATAGCGGGGCCCGAGATACGCAGTATTTT. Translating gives CSVDSGARDTQYF.

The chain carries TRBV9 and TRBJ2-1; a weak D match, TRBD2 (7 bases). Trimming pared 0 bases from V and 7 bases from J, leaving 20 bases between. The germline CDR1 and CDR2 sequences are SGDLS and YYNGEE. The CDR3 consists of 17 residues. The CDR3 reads CASSVGGGGAALNEQFF. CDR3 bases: TGTGCCAGCAGCGTAGGGGGAGGGGGAGCAGCCTTGAATGAGCAGTTCTTC.

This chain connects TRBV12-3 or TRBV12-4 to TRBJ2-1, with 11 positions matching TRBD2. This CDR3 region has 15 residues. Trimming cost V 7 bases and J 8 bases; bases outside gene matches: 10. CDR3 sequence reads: CASTWVAGGLDEQFF. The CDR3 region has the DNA TGTGCCAGCACCTGGGTAGCGGGAGGGCTCGATGAGCAGTTCTTC.

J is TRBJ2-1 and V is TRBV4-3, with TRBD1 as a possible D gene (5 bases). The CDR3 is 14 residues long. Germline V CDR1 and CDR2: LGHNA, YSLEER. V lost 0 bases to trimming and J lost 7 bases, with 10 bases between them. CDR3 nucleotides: TGCGCCAGCAGCCAAGATCAGGGCGTTAATGAGCAGTTCTTC. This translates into CASSQDQGVNEQFF.

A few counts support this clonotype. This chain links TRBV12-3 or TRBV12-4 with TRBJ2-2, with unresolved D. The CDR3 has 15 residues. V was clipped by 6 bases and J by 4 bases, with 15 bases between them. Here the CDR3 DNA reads TGTGCCAGCAGCCCCCCACCGCGAACCACCGGGGAGCTGTTTTTT. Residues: CASSPPPRTTGELFF.

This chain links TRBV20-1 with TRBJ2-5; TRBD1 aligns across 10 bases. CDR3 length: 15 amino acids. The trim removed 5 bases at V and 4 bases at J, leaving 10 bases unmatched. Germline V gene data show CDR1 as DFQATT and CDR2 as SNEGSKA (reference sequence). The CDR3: CSAPSRGQGRETQYF. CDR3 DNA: TGCAGTGCTCCCTCCCGGGGACAGGGGCGAGAGACCCAGTACTTC.

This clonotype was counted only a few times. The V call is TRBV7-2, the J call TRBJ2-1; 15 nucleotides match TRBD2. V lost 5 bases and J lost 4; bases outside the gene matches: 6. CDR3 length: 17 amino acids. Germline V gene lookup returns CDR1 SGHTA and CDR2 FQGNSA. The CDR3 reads CASSQGLAGGWYNEQFF. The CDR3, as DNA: TGTGCCAGCAGCCAGGGACTAGCGGGAGGTTGGTACAATGAGCAGTTCTTC.

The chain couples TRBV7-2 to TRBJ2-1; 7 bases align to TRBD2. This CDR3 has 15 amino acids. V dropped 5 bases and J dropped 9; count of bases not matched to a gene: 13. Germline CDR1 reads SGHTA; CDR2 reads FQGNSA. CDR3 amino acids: CASSIEWGGPAEQFF. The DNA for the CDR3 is TGTGCCAGCAGCATCGAGTGGGGAGGGCCAGCTGAGCAGTTCTTC.

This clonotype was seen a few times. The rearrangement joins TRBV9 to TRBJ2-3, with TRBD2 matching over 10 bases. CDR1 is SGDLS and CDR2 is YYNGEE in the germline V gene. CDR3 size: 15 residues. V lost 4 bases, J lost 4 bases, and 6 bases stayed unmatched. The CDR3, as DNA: TGTGCCAGCAGCCAACTCCTAGCGGGGGCAGATACGCAGTATTTT. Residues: CASSQLLAGADTQYF.

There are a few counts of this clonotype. The CDR3: CASSFSGERNEQFF. The CDR3 region has the DNA TGTGCCAGCAGCTTTAGCGGGGAAAGGAATGAGCAGTTCTTC. The gene calls are TRBV7-9 and TRBJ2-1, with 8 bases matching TRBD2. CDR3 length: 14 residues. The junction had 5 bases not matched to a gene; V was cut back by 3 bases and J by 7 bases. Per germline, CDR1 SEHNR and CDR2 FQNEAQ (reference sequence).

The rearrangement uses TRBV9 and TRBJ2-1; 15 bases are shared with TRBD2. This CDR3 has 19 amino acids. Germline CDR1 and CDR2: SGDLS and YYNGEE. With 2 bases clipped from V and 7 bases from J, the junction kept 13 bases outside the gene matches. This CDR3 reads CASSVDPGLAGGLRNEQFF. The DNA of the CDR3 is TGTGCCAGCAGCGTGGACCCGGGACTAGCGGGAGGTTTACGGAATGAGCAGTTCTTC.

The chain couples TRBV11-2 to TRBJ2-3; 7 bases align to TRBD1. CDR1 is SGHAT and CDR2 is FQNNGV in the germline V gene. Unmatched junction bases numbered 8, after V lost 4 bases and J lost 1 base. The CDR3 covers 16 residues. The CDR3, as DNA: TGTGCCAGCAGCTCAAATAGGGGGCCCCGCACAGATACGCAGTATTTT. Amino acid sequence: CASSSNRGPRTDTQYF.

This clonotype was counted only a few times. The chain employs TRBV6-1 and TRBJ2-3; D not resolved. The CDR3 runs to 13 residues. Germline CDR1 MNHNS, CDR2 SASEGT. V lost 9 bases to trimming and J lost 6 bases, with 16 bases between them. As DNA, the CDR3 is TGTGCCAGTAATCGCAGGTTGTCGGATACGCAGTATTTT. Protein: CASNRRLSDTQYF.

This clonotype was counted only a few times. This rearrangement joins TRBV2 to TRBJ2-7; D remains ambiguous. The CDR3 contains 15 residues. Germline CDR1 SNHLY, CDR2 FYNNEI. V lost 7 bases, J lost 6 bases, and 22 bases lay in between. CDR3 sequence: CASTTAHWKPGEQYF. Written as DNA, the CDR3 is TGTGCCAGCACCACGGCCCACTGGAAACCCGGCGAGCAGTACTTC.

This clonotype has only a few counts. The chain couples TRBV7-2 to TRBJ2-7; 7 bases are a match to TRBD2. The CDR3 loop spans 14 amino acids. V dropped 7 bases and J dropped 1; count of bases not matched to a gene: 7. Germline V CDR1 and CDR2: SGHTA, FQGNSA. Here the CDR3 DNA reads TGTGCCAGCACCCCCTATAGCGGGTCCTACGAGCAGTACTTC. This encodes CASTPYSGSYEQYF.

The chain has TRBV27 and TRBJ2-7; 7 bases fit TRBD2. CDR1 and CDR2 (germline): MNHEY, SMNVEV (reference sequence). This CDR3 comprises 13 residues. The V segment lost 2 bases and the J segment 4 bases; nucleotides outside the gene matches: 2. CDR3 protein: CASSLRAGYEQYF. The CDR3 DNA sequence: TGTGCCAGCAGTTTACGAGCGGGGTACGAGCAGTACTTC.

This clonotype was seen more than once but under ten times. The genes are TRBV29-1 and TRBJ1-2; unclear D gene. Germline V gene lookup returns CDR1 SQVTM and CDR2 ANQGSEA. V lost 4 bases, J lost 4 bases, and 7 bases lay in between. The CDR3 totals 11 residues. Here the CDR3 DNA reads TGCAGCGTTGTAAGCAGCTATGGCTACACCTTC. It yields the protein CSVVSSYGYTF.

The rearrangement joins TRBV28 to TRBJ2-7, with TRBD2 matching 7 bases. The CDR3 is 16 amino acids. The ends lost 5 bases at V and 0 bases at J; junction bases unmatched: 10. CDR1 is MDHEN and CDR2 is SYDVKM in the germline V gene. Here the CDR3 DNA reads TGTGCCAGCAGTGAACTGGCTAGCGGCATCTCCTACGAGCAGTACTTC. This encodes CASSELASGISYEQYF.

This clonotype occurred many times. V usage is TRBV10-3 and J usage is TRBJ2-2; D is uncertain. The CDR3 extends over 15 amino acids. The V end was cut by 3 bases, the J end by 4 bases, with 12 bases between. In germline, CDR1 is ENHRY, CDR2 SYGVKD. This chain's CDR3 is CAISDSISGTGELFF. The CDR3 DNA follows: TGTGCCATCAGTGATTCAATATCGGGCACCGGGGAGCTGTTTTTT.

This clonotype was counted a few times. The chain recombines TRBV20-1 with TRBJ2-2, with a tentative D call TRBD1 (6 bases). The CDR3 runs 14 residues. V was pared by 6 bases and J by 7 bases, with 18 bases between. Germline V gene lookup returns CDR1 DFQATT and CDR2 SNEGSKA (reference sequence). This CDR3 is CSARQDPSSGELFF. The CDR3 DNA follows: TGCAGTGCAAGACAGGACCCTTCAAGCGGGGAGCTGTTTTTT.

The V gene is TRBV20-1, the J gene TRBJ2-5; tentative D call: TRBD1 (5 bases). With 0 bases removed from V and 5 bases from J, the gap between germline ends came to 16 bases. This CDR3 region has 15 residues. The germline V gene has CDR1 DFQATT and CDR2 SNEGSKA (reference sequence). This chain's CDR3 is CSARDSQGLGETQYF. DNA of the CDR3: TGCAGTGCTAGAGATTCGCAGGGTCTCGGGGAGACCCAGTACTTC.

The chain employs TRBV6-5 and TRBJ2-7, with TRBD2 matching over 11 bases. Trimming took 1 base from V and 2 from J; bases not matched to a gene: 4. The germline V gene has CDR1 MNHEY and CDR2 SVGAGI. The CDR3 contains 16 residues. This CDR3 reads CASSYLLAGEPYEQYF. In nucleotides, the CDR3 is TGTGCCAGCAGTTACTTACTAGCGGGGGAACCCTACGAGCAGTACTTC.

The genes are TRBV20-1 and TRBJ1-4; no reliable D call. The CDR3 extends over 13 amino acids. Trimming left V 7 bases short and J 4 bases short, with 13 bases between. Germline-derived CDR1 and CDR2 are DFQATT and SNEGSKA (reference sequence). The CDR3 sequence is CSVPQYGNEKLFF. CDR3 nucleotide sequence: TGCAGTGTACCCCAGTACGGTAATGAAAAACTGTTTTTT.